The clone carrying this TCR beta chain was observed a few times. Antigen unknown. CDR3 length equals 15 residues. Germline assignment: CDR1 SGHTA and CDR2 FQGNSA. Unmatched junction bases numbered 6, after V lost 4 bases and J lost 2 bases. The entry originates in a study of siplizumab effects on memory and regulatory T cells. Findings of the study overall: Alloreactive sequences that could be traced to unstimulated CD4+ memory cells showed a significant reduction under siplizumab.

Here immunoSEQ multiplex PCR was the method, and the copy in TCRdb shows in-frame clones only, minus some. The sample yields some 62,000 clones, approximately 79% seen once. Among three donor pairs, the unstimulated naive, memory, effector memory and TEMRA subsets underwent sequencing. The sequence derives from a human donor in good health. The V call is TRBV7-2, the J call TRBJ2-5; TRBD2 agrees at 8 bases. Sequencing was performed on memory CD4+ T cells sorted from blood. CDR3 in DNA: TGTGCCAGCAGCTGGGTAGCGGGGAATCAAGAGACCCAGTACTTC. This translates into CASSWVAGNQETQYF.